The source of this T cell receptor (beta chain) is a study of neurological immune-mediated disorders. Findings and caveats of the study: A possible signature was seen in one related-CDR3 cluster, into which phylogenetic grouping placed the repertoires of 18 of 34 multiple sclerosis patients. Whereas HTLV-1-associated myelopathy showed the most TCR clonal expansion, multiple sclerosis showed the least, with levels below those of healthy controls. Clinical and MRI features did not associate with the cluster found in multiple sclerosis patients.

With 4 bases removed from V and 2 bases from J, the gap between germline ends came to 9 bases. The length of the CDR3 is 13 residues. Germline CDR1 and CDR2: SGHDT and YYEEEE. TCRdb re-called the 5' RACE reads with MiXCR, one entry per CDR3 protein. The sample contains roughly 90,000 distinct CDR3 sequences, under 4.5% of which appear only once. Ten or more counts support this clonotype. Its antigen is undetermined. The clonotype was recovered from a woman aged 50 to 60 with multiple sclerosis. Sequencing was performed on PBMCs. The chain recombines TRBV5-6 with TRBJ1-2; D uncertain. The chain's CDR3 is CASSRGRNYGYTF. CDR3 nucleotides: TGTGCCAGCAGCCGCGGACGGAACTATGGCTACACCTTC.